This entry concerns a single T cell receptor beta chain. The antigen is unknown. This CDR3 comprises 16 residues. The germline gives CDR1 SGHAT, CDR2 FQNNGV. With V trimmed by 1 base and J by 1 base, 7 bases remained unmatched. The data were obtained in a study of cytomegalovirus exposure and HLA in healthy donors. About the research overall: A subsequent analysis reported that the 120 validation repertoires were produced on the same platform that had also been used for the approximately 710 first-cohort repertoires. Findings and caveats of the study: The study flagged some 170 TCR beta chains as cytomegalovirus-associated.

Using immunoSEQ multiplex PCR, the repertoire was profiled, and TCRdb retains in-frame clones only, with some absent. The sample lists tens of thousands of clones; roughly 90% were seen once. Material for sequencing was PBMCs. The chain carries TRBV11-2 and TRBJ2-7; 7 bases match TRBD1. This receptor was identified in a woman aged 18-35 years in good health and CMV-seropositive. CDR3 region: CASSLVQGQRSYEQYF. The CDR3 coding sequence is TGTGCCAGCAGCTTAGTTCAGGGACAGAGATCCTACGAGCAGTACTTC.